This TCR beta chain is drawn from a study of T cell clonotyping in hematopoietic cell transplantation listed by TCRdb under 2021. A note on the overall study: Recipient blood was collected about 28 days before transplant and at days 30, 100 and 180 after transplant. A total of 150 or so blood samples were gathered in the study from a few dozen consecutive transplant recipients along with their related donors. Recruitment of patients was conducted between September 2015 and January 2017, and follow-up was continued until late 2020 or death. For a few patients, samples were drawn at the onset of acute graft-versus-host disease and then compared against samples from patients who never went on to develop GVHD.

The sample's time point, from its label and the paper: recipient sample taken at acute GVHD onset. Nuclei Lysis Solution was used to extract genomic DNA from fresh or cryopreserved unfractionated peripheral blood mononuclear cells. The full study reports these points: Recipient repertoires showed only a small fraction of overlap with donor repertoires, and over 97% appeared de novo at the given depth. The sample size was limited, and because cells were not sorted, the contributions of CD4 and CD8 repertoires could not be separated. Inverse Simpson Index values from donors and from recipients before transplant predicted broader TCR repertoire diversity after transplant. After transplant, TCR diversity in recipients dropped, and pathologically expanded clonotypes increased progressively from day 30 to day 180.

With regard to this clone: This receptor's antigen is unknown. No much larger clone exists at a distance of one base, and base qualities are not known.

Trimming at the junction amounts to 1 base on V and 7 bases on J, and the germline ends lie 10 bases apart. The CDR3 contains 13 residues, cysteine and phenylalanine counted. Only the CDR3 DNA is retained, 39 bases long and in frame from the first base. The germline V gene provides CDR1 SGHVS and CDR2 FNYEAQ. TCR beta CDR3 regions were amplified from genomic DNA with the immunoSEQ assay, a bias-controlled multiplex PCR using V- and J-specific primers. A proprietary barcode and Illumina adapter sequences were added to the CDR3 amplicons in a second PCR step. An Illumina MiSeq instrument was used to sequence the CDR3 libraries. In the source study's methods: Export and quality control were handled in immunoSEQ Analyzer 3.0, while downstream analyses relied on R Bioconductor and Immunarch. Only productive rearrangements within the normalized downsampled data set were used in the calculation of repertoire metrics. Pathologically expanded clonotypes were defined as those larger than 5 templates in the normalized cohort. Repertoire diversity was measured with the Inverse Simpson Index. CMV-specificity analyses were carried out on the non-normalized data set to capture all clonotypes. TCRdb limited this immuneACCESS table to in-frame rearrangements with V and J called. A share of clones is missing; checked studies link under half to unresolved V genes, and the rest is unexplained. The DNA gave D and trimming, while V, J and clone size come from that table. This sample gives approximately 8,400 clones in total; less than 90% of them show up just once. Roughly 4.2% of the sample goes to the ten largest clones.

Sequencing used peripheral blood mononuclear cells, obtained at the time of graft-versus-host disease after allogeneic stem cell transplant. The chain is made from TRBV7-6 and TRBJ1-2; the D gene is not confidently resolved. This receptor was obtained from a male patient between 55 and 70 years old who had an allogeneic stem cell transplant from a related donor, so the T cells may come from the graft donor. Some clones in this sample may be carry-over from other donors' samples. Here the CDR3 is given as CASSLDGDLGYTF. The DNA sequence reads TGTGCCAGCAGCTTAGACGGCGATCTTGGCTACACCTTC.